A selection of T cell receptor beta chains follows, all from one sample in a study of OX40 agonist ivuxolimab in advanced cancers. The assay was immunoSEQ multiplex PCR, and TCRdb's table has in-frame clones only and misses some. The sample has about 94,000 clones; around 90% are singletons. Sequences were derived from CD4+ or CD8+ T cells sorted from blood, sampled in a trial of the OX40 agonist ivuxolimab. These receptors all stem from an adult with an advanced solid tumor such as melanoma, head and neck, liver or kidney cancer. Both conserved end residues are part of each CDR3. D genes are given only for firm matches. Not all rows give a size; the values are once, few, many and, for expanded clones, a class.

D gene: TRBD1
CDR3 length: 16
J gene: TRBJ2-2
V gene: TRBV7-2
clone size: .
CDR3 protein: CASSLVRGQGTGELFF
CDR3 DNA: TGTGCCAGCAGCTTAGTCAGGGGACAGGGCACCGGGGAGCTGTTTTTT

D gene: TRBD1
CDR3 length: 15
J gene: TRBJ1-4
V gene: TRBV5-8
clone size: .
CDR3 protein: CASSIGDRGDEKLFF
CDR3 DNA: TGTGCCAGCAGCATAGGGGACAGGGGTGATGAAAAACTGTTTTTT

D gene: .
CDR3 length: 15
J gene: TRBJ1-3
V gene: TRBV6-6
clone size: .
CDR3 protein: CASRGRANSGNTIYF
CDR3 DNA: TGTGCCAGTAGGGGTCGGGCGAACTCTGGAAACACCATATATTTT

D gene: .
CDR3 length: 14
J gene: TRBJ1-1
V gene: TRBV30
clone size: .
CDR3 protein: CAWRRGGGGTEAFF
CDR3 DNA: TGTGCCTGGAGGAGGGGGGGCGGGGGCACTGAAGCTTTCTTT

D gene: TRBD1
CDR3 length: 15
J gene: TRBJ2-5
V gene: TRBV19
clone size: .
CDR3 protein: CASSSITGGAETQYF
CDR3 DNA: TGTGCCAGTAGCTCTATAACAGGGGGCGCAGAGACCCAGTACTTC

D gene: .
CDR3 length: 12
J gene: TRBJ2-2
V gene: TRBV5-6
clone size: .
CDR3 protein: CASSLDSGELFF
CDR3 DNA: TGTGCCAGCAGCTTGGATTCCGGGGAGCTGTTTTTT

D gene: .
CDR3 length: 13
J gene: TRBJ2-1
V gene: TRBV6-6
clone size: once
CDR3 protein: CASAPDGYNEQFF
CDR3 DNA: TGTGCCAGCGCTCCGGACGGTTACAATGAGCAGTTCTTC

D gene: .
CDR3 length: 14
J gene: TRBJ2-1
V gene: TRBV6-5
clone size: .
CDR3 protein: CASSYSRGYNEQFF
CDR3 DNA: TGTGCCAGCAGTTACTCGAGAGGGTACAATGAGCAGTTCTTC

D gene: TRBD1
CDR3 length: 14
J gene: TRBJ2-2
V gene: TRBV10-3
clone size: .
CDR3 protein: CAITGQANTGELFF
CDR3 DNA: TGTGCCATAACAGGACAGGCGAACACCGGGGAGCTGTTTTTT

D gene: TRBD1
CDR3 length: 15
J gene: TRBJ2-7
V gene: TRBV7-2
clone size: .
CDR3 protein: CASSPRTGQRNEQYF
CDR3 DNA: TGTGCCAGCAGCCCCCGGACAGGGCAAAGGAACGAGCAGTACTTC

D gene: .
CDR3 length: 13
J gene: TRBJ1-6
V gene: TRBV5-8
clone size: .
CDR3 protein: CASSFSSNSPLHF
CDR3 DNA: TGTGCCAGCAGCTTCTCCAGTAATTCACCCCTCCACTTT

D gene: TRBD1
CDR3 length: 15
J gene: TRBJ1-2
V gene: TRBV5-1
clone size: .
CDR3 protein: CASSPGTGAYYGYTF
CDR3 DNA: TGCGCCAGCAGCCCGGGGACAGGGGCTTACTATGGCTACACCTTC

D gene: .
CDR3 length: 14
J gene: TRBJ1-4
V gene: TRBV19
clone size: few
CDR3 protein: CASSFQGLNEKLFF
CDR3 DNA: TGTGCCAGTAGTTTCCAGGGACTTAATGAAAAACTGTTTTTT

D gene: TRBD1
CDR3 length: 13
J gene: TRBJ2-7
V gene: TRBV7-2
clone size: .
CDR3 protein: CASSSDRGREQYF
CDR3 DNA: TGTGCCAGCAGCTCGGACAGGGGGCGCGAGCAGTACTTC

D gene: TRBD1
CDR3 length: 14
J gene: TRBJ2-5
V gene: TRBV12-5
clone size: .
CDR3 protein: CASASDRVGETQYF
CDR3 DNA: TGTGCTAGTGCCTCGGACAGGGTAGGAGAGACCCAGTACTTC

D gene: .
CDR3 length: 14
J gene: TRBJ2-5
V gene: TRBV19
clone size: .
CDR3 protein: CASSISHRAETQYF
CDR3 DNA: TGTGCCAGTAGTATAAGCCACAGGGCGGAGACCCAGTACTTC

D gene: .
CDR3 length: 12
J gene: TRBJ2-5
V gene: TRBV7-2
clone size: .
CDR3 protein: CASSLVQETQYF
CDR3 DNA: TGTGCCAGCAGCTTAGTCCAAGAGACCCAGTACTTC

D gene: .
CDR3 length: 14
J gene: TRBJ1-1
V gene: TRBV5-1
clone size: .
CDR3 protein: CASSLDGSPPGAFF
CDR3 DNA: TGCGCCAGCAGCTTGGATGGATCTCCGCCGGGAGCTTTCTTT

D gene: TRBD2
CDR3 length: 17
J gene: TRBJ2-1
V gene: TRBV19
clone size: .
CDR3 protein: CASSDRIGLARYNEQFF
CDR3 DNA: TGTGCCAGTAGTGACCGCATCGGACTAGCGCGGTACAATGAGCAGTTCTTC

D gene: TRBD1
CDR3 length: 15
J gene: TRBJ2-1
V gene: TRBV19
clone size: .
CDR3 protein: CASSINTGATNEQFF
CDR3 DNA: TGTGCCAGTAGTATAAACACAGGGGCTACGAATGAGCAGTTCTTC

D gene: .
CDR3 length: 15
J gene: TRBJ2-1
V gene: TRBV7-9
clone size: few
CDR3 protein: CASAPGTSSYNEQFF
CDR3 DNA: TGTGCCAGCGCTCCGGGGACCAGCTCCTACAATGAGCAGTTCTTC

D gene: TRBD1
CDR3 length: 15
J gene: TRBJ1-4
V gene: TRBV19
clone size: once
CDR3 protein: CASSSLRQGDEKLFF
CDR3 DNA: TGTGCCAGTAGTAGTCTGCGGCAGGGGGATGAAAAACTGTTTTTT

D gene: .
CDR3 length: 14
J gene: TRBJ2-4
V gene: TRBV5-4
clone size: .
CDR3 protein: CASTQASAKNIQYF
CDR3 DNA: TGTGCCAGCACTCAGGCTAGCGCCAAAAACATTCAGTACTTC

D gene: .
CDR3 length: 16
J gene: TRBJ1-2
V gene: TRBV7-2
clone size: .
CDR3 protein: CASSLDWTTREYGYTF
CDR3 DNA: TGTGCCAGCAGCTTAGATTGGACTACCCGGGAATATGGCTACACCTTC

D gene: .
CDR3 length: 14
J gene: TRBJ2-7
V gene: TRBV10-2
clone size: .
CDR3 protein: CASSGGAGSYEQYF
CDR3 DNA: TGCGCCAGCAGTGGAGGTGCGGGATCCTACGAGCAGTACTTC

D gene: TRBD1
CDR3 length: 15
J gene: TRBJ2-5
V gene: TRBV27
clone size: .
CDR3 protein: CASSPGTGGWETQYF
CDR3 DNA: TGTGCCAGCAGTCCAGGGACAGGGGGTTGGGAGACCCAGTACTTC

D gene: .
CDR3 length: 13
J gene: TRBJ2-2
V gene: TRBV5-4
clone size: .
CDR3 protein: CASSFDPPGELFF
CDR3 DNA: TGTGCCAGCAGCTTCGACCCCCCCGGGGAGCTGTTTTTT

D gene: .
CDR3 length: 14
J gene: TRBJ2-5
V gene: TRBV19
clone size: .
CDR3 protein: CASSIGGVQETQYF
CDR3 DNA: TGTGCCAGTAGTATCGGCGGGGTCCAAGAGACCCAGTACTTC

D gene: .
CDR3 length: 14
J gene: TRBJ2-1
V gene: TRBV7-3
clone size: .
CDR3 protein: CASSLMAQSDEQFF
CDR3 DNA: TGTGCCAGCAGCTTAATGGCCCAGAGCGATGAGCAGTTCTTC

D gene: .
CDR3 length: 11
J gene: TRBJ2-7
V gene: TRBV6-6
clone size: .
CDR3 protein: CASGDGYEQYF
CDR3 DNA: TGTGCCAGCGGTGACGGATACGAGCAGTACTTC

D gene: .
CDR3 length: 15
J gene: TRBJ1-2
V gene: TRBV21-1
clone size: .
CDR3 protein: CASSKPGPCPDGYTF
CDR3 DNA: TGTGCCAGCAGCAAACCGGGCCCCTGCCCAGATGGCTACACCTTC

D gene: .
CDR3 length: 16
J gene: TRBJ1-4
V gene: TRBV2
clone size: .
CDR3 protein: CASVGPSRATNEKLFF
CDR3 DNA: TGTGCCAGTGTAGGTCCCAGCCGGGCAACTAATGAAAAACTGTTTTTT

D gene: .
CDR3 length: 13
J gene: TRBJ1-1
V gene: TRBV6-1
clone size: .
CDR3 protein: CASSEIYNTEAFF
CDR3 DNA: TGTGCCAGCAGTGAAATCTATAACACTGAAGCTTTCTTT

D gene: .
CDR3 length: 16
J gene: TRBJ2-7
V gene: TRBV5-4
clone size: .
CDR3 protein: CASSSGGLAGLYEQYF
CDR3 DNA: TGTGCCAGCAGCTCAGGGGGGCTAGCGGGTCTCTACGAGCAGTACTTC

D gene: .
CDR3 length: 14
J gene: TRBJ1-2
V gene: TRBV6-6
clone size: few
CDR3 protein: CASSYSGRDDGYTF
CDR3 DNA: TGTGCCAGCAGTTACTCGGGAAGGGACGATGGCTACACCTTC

D gene: .
CDR3 length: 13
J gene: TRBJ2-7
V gene: TRBV7-2
clone size: .
CDR3 protein: CASSLTDSTEQYF
CDR3 DNA: TGTGCCAGCAGCTTAACCGACAGTACCGAGCAGTACTTC

D gene: .
CDR3 length: 15
J gene: TRBJ1-2
V gene: TRBV19
clone size: .
CDR3 protein: CASTTREGRNYGYTF
CDR3 DNA: TGTGCCAGTACCACCCGGGAGGGAAGAAACTATGGCTACACCTTC

D gene: .
CDR3 length: 15
J gene: TRBJ1-2
V gene: TRBV19
clone size: .
CDR3 protein: CASSIAAGAAGGYTF
CDR3 DNA: TGTGCCAGTAGTATAGCCGCGGGGGCGGCTGGTGGCTACACCTTC

D gene: TRBD2
CDR3 length: 18
J gene: TRBJ2-3
V gene: TRBV5-1
clone size: .
CDR3 protein: CASSPGRFSGGAADTQYF
CDR3 DNA: TGCGCCAGCAGCCCGGGAAGATTTAGCGGGGGGGCCGCAGATACGCAGTATTTT

D gene: .
CDR3 length: 13
J gene: TRBJ2-3
V gene: TRBV10-1
clone size: .
CDR3 protein: CASSESATDTQYF
CDR3 DNA: TGCGCCAGCAGTGAGTCGGCCACAGATACGCAGTATTTT

D gene: .
CDR3 length: 13
J gene: TRBJ1-2
V gene: TRBV2
clone size: .
CDR3 protein: CASSGTNNYGYTF
CDR3 DNA: TGTGCCAGCAGTGGGACAAATAACTATGGCTACACCTTC

D gene: TRBD2
CDR3 length: 14
J gene: TRBJ2-1
V gene: TRBV2
clone size: .
CDR3 protein: CAIILAGAGNEQFF
CDR3 DNA: TGTGCCATCATACTAGCGGGGGCAGGCAATGAGCAGTTCTTC

D gene: .
CDR3 length: 13
J gene: TRBJ1-1
V gene: TRBV10-2
clone size: .
CDR3 protein: CASSDGGGTEAFF
CDR3 DNA: TGCGCCAGCAGTGATGGGGGTGGCACTGAAGCTTTCTTT

D gene: .
CDR3 length: 13
J gene: TRBJ2-5
V gene: TRBV12-5
clone size: .
CDR3 protein: CASGLLLLETQYF
CDR3 DNA: TGTGCTAGTGGTTTACTACTACTCGAGACCCAGTACTTC

D gene: TRBD2
CDR3 length: 16
J gene: TRBJ2-1
V gene: TRBV10-1
clone size: once
CDR3 protein: CASSRGGLGSYNEQFF
CDR3 DNA: TGCGCCAGCAGCCGCGGGGGGCTGGGCTCCTACAATGAGCAGTTCTTC

D gene: .
CDR3 length: 15
J gene: TRBJ1-1
V gene: TRBV14
clone size: once
CDR3 protein: CASSQDRGRNTEAFF
CDR3 DNA: TGTGCCAGCAGCCAAGATAGGGGGAGGAACACTGAAGCTTTCTTT